This TCR beta chain was captured in a study of somatic mutations in cytotoxic T cells in rheumatoid arthritis. Positively selected by magnetic beads, CD4+ and CD8+ cells were purity-checked by flow cytometry. The junction had 7 bases not matched to a gene; V was cut back by 4 bases and J by 5 bases. This CDR3 has 14 amino acids. CDR1 and CDR2 from the germline V gene are MGHDK and SYGVNS. Some clones are missing from TCRdb's copy, which holds only in-frame ones; the method was immunoSEQ multiplex PCR. This table holds 15,000 to 20,000 clones, about 70% found once. This clone was counted a single time. Its cognate antigen is unknown. General study points: Just what the expanded CD8+ clones targeted, in terms of antigens, remained unknown.

The chain recombines TRBV25-1 with TRBJ2-7, with 8 positions matching TRBD1. The clonotype originates from a woman in her sixties or seventies in good health. Sequenced material: CD8+ T cells sorted from blood. The CDR3 loop is CASSARGRPDEQYF. DNA of the CDR3: TGTGCCAGCAGTGCCAGGGGGCGCCCCGACGAGCAGTACTTC.